The 13 T cell receptor beta chains listed next were all sequenced from one sample in a study of control samples from healthy donors and cancer patients. Sequencing was performed with immunoSEQ multiplex PCR; in TCRdb, only in-frame clones are kept and a portion is missing. The sample includes about 170,000 clones, 91% of them seen just once. The sample consisted of blood. The receptors shown here come from a woman aged 25 to 39 in good health.

The chain carries TRBV5-5 and TRBJ1-2; D might be TRBD1 (6 bases). Germline V lookup: CDR1 SGHKS, CDR2 YYEKEE (reference sequence). V was cut by 0 bases and J by 1 base, with 10 bases left in between. This CDR3 region has 15 residues. The CDR3: CASSLAGAINYGYTF. Written as DNA, the CDR3 is TGTGCCAGCAGCTTGGCAGGGGCGATTAACTATGGCTACACCTTC.

The chain uses TRBV9 and TRBJ2-3; 7 bases agree with TRBD2. Per germline, CDR1 SGDLS and CDR2 YYNGEE. This CDR3 is built from 16 residues. The trim removed 4 bases at V and 0 bases at J, leaving 8 bases unmatched. Here the CDR3 reads CASSSRSGSSTDTQYF. The CDR3 DNA sequence: TGTGCCAGCAGCTCCCGTAGCGGGTCTAGCACAGATACGCAGTATTTT.

J is TRBJ1-2 and V is TRBV7-9; D uncertain. From germline, CDR1 is SEHNR and CDR2 FQNEAQ (reference sequence). The V end lost 2 bases, the J end lost 4 bases, and 11 bases lay between the germline ends. The CDR3 covers 14 residues. As DNA, the CDR3 is TGTGCCAGCAGCTTATCTGAAAGGGCCTATGGCTACACCTTC. This encodes CASSLSERAYGYTF.

The chain carries TRBV19 and TRBJ1-4, with D possibly being TRBD1 (6 bases). V was pared by 3 bases and J by 1 base, with 6 bases between. Germline V lookup: CDR1 LNHDA, CDR2 SQIVND (reference sequence). The CDR3 runs 14 residues. CDR3 in DNA: TGTGCCAGTAGTATGACAGGAACTAATGAAAAACTGTTTTTT. As protein: CASSMTGTNEKLFF.

This sequence joins TRBV5-5 and TRBJ2-1; 9 bases line up with TRBD2. Germline V gene lookup returns CDR1 SGHKS and CDR2 YYEKEE (reference sequence). J lost 2 bases, V lost 0 bases, and 0 bases had no gene match. CDR3 length equals 15 residues. CDR3 in amino acids: CASSLGGRAYNEQFF. Written as DNA, the CDR3 is TGTGCCAGCAGCTTGGGCGGGAGGGCCTACAATGAGCAGTTCTTC.

This clone was recorded only once. The chain employs TRBV3-1 (or the pseudogene TRBV3-2) and TRBJ2-1; 10 bases are a match to TRBD1. The CDR3 consists of 14 residues. The V and J ends lost 4 bases and 7 bases, in that order; junction bases with no gene match: 4. Germline V gene data show CDR1 as LGHDT and CDR2 as YNNKEL (reference sequence). The CDR3 loop is CASSPDRGRNEQFF. The CDR3 DNA sequence: TGTGCCAGCAGCCCCGACAGGGGGCGAAATGAGCAGTTCTTC.

The V and J genes are TRBV20-1 and TRBJ2-3; 10 positions agree with TRBD2. The CDR3 has 15 residues. V was pared by 3 bases and J by 5 bases, with 8 bases of the junction left unmatched. Germline CDR1 DFQATT, CDR2 SNEGSKA (reference sequence). CDR3 DNA: TGCAGTGCTAGTGGAGCGGGAGGGACCGGAGATACGCAGTATTTT. Protein sequence: CSASGAGGTGDTQYF.

The chain uses TRBV2 and TRBJ2-1, with 8 bases identical to TRBD1. Losses at the gene ends were 2 bases for V and 2 bases for J; bases not matched to a gene: 5. The CDR3 totals 16 residues. Per germline, CDR1 SNHLY and CDR2 FYNNEI. The CDR3 sequence is CASSETGQGTYNEQFF. CDR3 nucleotides: TGTGCCAGCAGTGAAACTGGACAGGGTACCTACAATGAGCAGTTCTTC.

The gene calls are TRBV11-1 and TRBJ2-1, with D unresolved. Germline CDR1 is SGHAT and CDR2 is FQDESV (reference sequence). Trimming stripped 1 base from V and 7 bases from J, with 8 bases between. There are 13 residues in the CDR3. The DNA for the CDR3 is TGTGCCAGCAGCTTAGTGTGGGGAAATGAGCAGTTCTTC. Amino acid sequence: CASSLVWGNEQFF.

The chain uses TRBV7-9 and TRBJ2-6; D tentatively fits TRBD1 or TRBD2 (5 bases each). V gave up 0 bases and J gave up 0 bases, with 12 bases separating them. The length of the CDR3 is 18 residues. Germline CDR1 SEHNR, CDR2 FQNEAQ (reference sequence). Here the CDR3 DNA reads TGTGCCAGCAGCTTAGCGATGGGACGGCTCTCTGGGGCCAACGTCCTGACTTTC. It codes for CASSLAMGRLSGANVLTF.

The chain recombines TRBV2 with TRBJ2-7, with 12 bases identical to TRBD2. CDR1 SNHLY and CDR2 FYNNEI come from the germline V gene. The CDR3 has 15 residues. V lost 3 bases and J lost 2; bases outside the gene matches: 2. The CDR3: CASSDSSGRAYEQYF. Here the CDR3 DNA reads TGTGCCAGCAGTGATTCTAGCGGGAGGGCCTACGAGCAGTACTTC.

The chain links TRBV7-9 to TRBJ2-7; 7 bases align to TRBD1. The germline gives CDR1 SEHNR, CDR2 FQNEAQ (reference sequence). Unmatched junction bases numbered 5, after V lost 1 base and J lost 2 bases. The CDR3 loop spans 15 amino acids. This chain's CDR3 is CASSLDRDRPYEQYF. The CDR3 DNA reads as TGTGCCAGCAGCTTAGACCGGGACAGACCCTACGAGCAGTACTTC.

With regard to this clone: This sample also contains other DNA sequences that code for the same CDR3. V and J are TRBV7-2 and TRBJ1-5; tentatively, D is TRBD1 (5 bases). In germline, CDR1 is SGHTA, CDR2 FQGNSA. CDR3 length equals 13 residues. V lost 2 bases and J lost 5, with 7 bases in between. CDR3 in amino acids: CASSLQGHQPQHF. The CDR3 nucleotides read TGTGCCAGCAGCTTACAGGGTCATCAGCCCCAGCATTTT.